This T cell receptor beta chain was identified during a study of regulatory T cells in long-lasting Graves disease. To make TCR beta libraries, researchers used iRepertoire HTBI primers and Arm-PCR of CDR3 regions. TCRdb re-analysed the multiplex PCR reads in MiXCR, keeping a single row per CDR3 protein. The table shows roughly 530,000 distinct CDR3 sequences, with roughly 16% occurring only once. The table lists this clonotype with many counts. No antigen is known for it. Sample time point: newly diagnosed GD, antithyroid drugs for less than 3 months. TCR sequences were obtained from RNA taken from PBMCs. Germline V gene lookup returns CDR1 LGHDT and CDR2 YNNKEL (reference sequence). The length of the CDR3 is 15 residues. Trimming took off 2 bases at V and 9 bases at J, with 17 bases between the two ends. Study observations and caveats: Public clonotype sharing was higher in persistent than newly diagnosed patients.

The same sample was also studied in work on T cells in Graves' hyperthyroidism and ophthalmopathy.

The sequence derives from a woman aged 40 to 65 with Graves disease. Source: peripheral blood mononuclear cells (PBMCs), taken at new diagnosis, from a patient treated with antithyroid drugs. The chain carries TRBV3-1 and TRBJ2-1; D might be TRBD1 or TRBD2, each matching 5 bases. The CDR3 here is CASSQIGTGRSEQFF. The CDR3 nucleotides are TGTGCCAGCAGCCAAATCGGGACCGGCCGGAGTGAGCAGTTCTTC.